Shown below are 10 T cell receptor beta chains from a single sample sequenced in a study of blood T cell repertoires in COVID-19 (dated by TCRdb to 2018 to 2021). Library construction relied on the immunoSEQ multiplex PCR assay. TCRdb retrieved this table from immuneACCESS and kept in-frame rearrangements only. Not all clones are present; in checked studies, unresolved V genes account for under half, and no reason is known for the remainder. The sample table records some 150,000 clones; about 85% of these occur just once. The ten largest account for roughly 2.2% of the sample. Sequencing was performed on peripheral blood. The source of these receptors is a woman aged 70-85 years with acute or convalescent COVID-19.

The gene calls are TRBV18 and TRBJ2-3, with 11 bases fitting TRBD2. Germline V CDR1 and CDR2: KGHSH, LQKENI. With 5 bases clipped from V and 0 bases from J, the junction kept 4 bases outside the gene matches. The CDR3 spans 16 residues. CDR3: CASSSSGGRSTDTQYF. In DNA form, the CDR3 reads TGTGCCAGCTCATCTAGCGGGGGGAGGAGCACAGATACGCAGTATTTT.

The chain links TRBV21-1 to TRBJ2-7; TRBD2, the table's D call, lacks a check against the DNA. TRBV21-1 has pseudogene status. The length of the CDR3 is 15 residues. CDR3 protein: CASEDTAEGPYEQYV. DNA for the CDR3: TGTGCCAGCGAGGATACGGCGGAGGGCCCCTACGAGCAGTACGTC.

The V gene is TRBV5-1, the J gene TRBJ2-1; D is ambiguous. Germline assignment: CDR1 SGHRS and CDR2 YFSETQ. V was pared by 0 bases and J by 7 bases, with 11 bases between. The CDR3 sequence is 14 residues long. Written as DNA, the CDR3 is TGCGCCAGCAGCTTGGGCCCGCCTCTAAATGAGCAGTTCTTC. This translates into CASSLGPPLNEQFF.

In regard to this clone: Other DNA sequences in the sample encode the same CDR3. The chain is built from TRBV2 and TRBJ2-2, with TRBD1 identical over 9 bases. Germline V gives CDR1 SNHLY, CDR2 FYNNEI. This CDR3 has 14 residues. Trimming took 7 bases from V and 3 from J; bases not matched to a gene: 3. The CDR3 loop is CASNRQGDTGELFF. In DNA form, the CDR3 reads TGTGCCAGCAACCGACAGGGGGACACCGGGGAGCTGTTTTTT.

The chain has TRBV6-5 and TRBJ2-1, with 9 bases fitting TRBD1. The germline V gene encodes CDR1 MNHEY and CDR2 SVGAGI. The trim removed 5 bases at V and 16 bases at J, leaving 6 bases unmatched. The CDR3 consists of 11 residues. In DNA form, the CDR3 reads TGTGCCAGCAGTACCGGGACAGGGAACTTCTTC. It codes for CASSTGTGNFF.

The chain couples TRBV27 to TRBJ1-1; 8 bases map to TRBD1. CDR3 length: 14 amino acids. V shed 1 base, J shed 5 bases, and the junction held 3 bases outside the gene matches. CDR1 and CDR2 from the germline V gene are MNHEY and SMNVEV (reference sequence). The DNA for the CDR3 is TGTGCCAGCAGTTTATGGACAGGGATGACTGAAGCTTTCTTT. This encodes CASSLWTGMTEAFF.

Written as DNA, the CDR3 is TGTGCCAGCAGTCCGACAGATTCCTCCTACAATGAGCAGTTCTTC. It yields the protein CASSPTDSSYNEQFF. The chain is built from TRBV27 and TRBJ2-1; possibly TRBD1 for D (5 bases). Germline lookup yields CDR1 MNHEY and CDR2 SMNVEV (reference sequence). This CDR3 is built from 15 residues. Trimming shortened V by 5 bases and J by 0 bases, and 11 bases separated the two germline ends.

CDR3 nucleotide sequence: TGTGCCAGCAACGGACAGGGGGCTAACTATGGCTACACCTTC. This sequence encodes CASNGQGANYGYTF. V is TRBV2 and J is TRBJ1-2, with 10 bases identical to TRBD1. The CDR3 sequence is 14 residues long. CDR1 SNHLY and CDR2 FYNNEI come from the germline V gene. The V and J ends lost 7 bases and 0 bases, in that order; junction bases with no gene match: 2.

The rearrangement joins TRBV6-5 to TRBJ2-6; D perhaps matches TRBD1 (5 bases). Germline loops: CDR1 MNHEY, CDR2 SVGAGI. The CDR3 sequence is 15 residues long. V lost 1 base and J 2 bases, leaving 6 bases between the germline ends. The CDR3 region has the DNA TGTGCCAGCAGTTACTTGGGGCCTGGGGCCAACGTCCTGACTTTC. Protein: CASSYLGPGANVLTF.

The V and J genes are TRBV25-1 and TRBJ2-2, with 8 bases lining up with TRBD1. J was trimmed by 4 bases and V by 4 bases; bases with no gene match: 5. The length of the CDR3 is 15 residues. Per the germline V gene, CDR1 is MGHDK and CDR2 is SYGVNS. DNA of the CDR3: TGTGCCAGCAGTGCGCAGGGGGCGGGCACCGGGGAGCTGTTTTTT. It translates to CASSAQGAGTGELFF.